Below, 2 T cell receptor beta chains from the same sample are listed, as sequenced in a study of blood T cell repertoires in COVID-19. The repertoire was sequenced with immunoSEQ multiplex PCR; TCRdb's copy has only in-frame clones and lacks some. The table has around 470,000 clones, roughly nine tenths seen once. The sample consisted of peripheral blood. These receptors were collected from a man aged 18 to 30 with COVID-19, enrolled during active disease.

This sequence joins TRBV19 and TRBJ2-7; 8 nucleotides align to TRBD1. This CDR3 spans 15 amino acids. Trimming removed 8 bases from V and 0 bases from J; junction bases left unmatched: 9. In germline, CDR1 is LNHDA, CDR2 SQIVND (reference sequence). CDR3: CASRKGQGSSYEQYF. The DNA for the CDR3 is TGTGCCAGTCGAAAAGGACAGGGAAGCTCCTACGAGCAGTACTTC.

There are a few counts of this clone. The chain carries TRBV7-9 and TRBJ2-6, with no clear D. The germline CDR1 and CDR2 sequences are SEHNR and FQNEAQ (reference sequence). This CDR3 has 15 residues. Trimming stripped 6 bases from V and 0 bases from J, with 9 bases between. Here the CDR3 reads CASSSSSSGANVLTF. CDR3 coding DNA: TGTGCCAGCAGTTCCTCCTCCTCTGGGGCCAACGTCCTGACTTTC.